This T cell receptor (beta chain) was recovered during a study of pediatric ulcerative colitis. Study-wide results and limits: Compared with controls, ulcerative colitis showed greater blood-rectum clone sharing. Rectal repertoires separated controls, mild-moderate and acute severe colitis. Rectal pinch biopsies may include blood-derived T cells.

Generated by immunoSEQ multiplex PCR, the TCRdb table keeps only in-frame clones and is missing some. The sample gives 36,000 or so clones, approximately 73% of which show up once; about 0.7% is in the top ten. A remark on this clone: Its antigen is not identified.

One to two pinch biopsies were taken from the rectum during colonoscopy. Trimming removed 5 bases from V and 4 bases from J; junction bases left unmatched: 8. CDR3 length: 15 residues. Germline CDR1 and CDR2: SGHVS and FNYEAQ. This clonotype originated in a boy between 10 and 17 years old with moderate ulcerative colitis. Sequencing was performed on gut tissue. V is TRBV7-6 and J is TRBJ2-7, with 10 bases matching TRBD2. The CDR3 sequence is CASSALGAGGYEQYF. The CDR3 nucleotides are TGTGCCAGCAGCGCATTGGGAGCGGGGGGGTACGAGCAGTACTTC.